Presented here are 16 T cell receptor beta chains from one specimen sequenced in a study of T cell repertoires in cytomegalovirus infection. MiXCR, run by TCRdb on the reads, gives a single entry per CDR3 protein. The sample carries approximately 250,000 distinct CDR3 sequences, 9.1% recorded once. Material for sequencing was PBMCs. These receptors all stem from a human donor in good health (CMV status not recorded). Some clones in this sample may be carry-over from other donors' samples.

This clonotype was counted many times. This sequence joins TRBV7-2 and TRBJ1-2, with 7 bases matching TRBD1. CDR1 is SGHTA, CDR2 FQGNSA, per germline. CDR3 length: 15 amino acids. J gave up 4 bases and V 4 bases, and 9 bases lay outside the gene matches. In DNA form, the CDR3 reads TGTGCCAGCAGCTCTAACAGGGGCGGAGGCTATGGCTACACCTTC. It translates to CASSSNRGGGYGYTF.

This clonotype has ten or more counts. The chain recombines TRBV7-9 with TRBJ1-4; 11 nucleotides align to TRBD1. Trimming removed 5 bases from V and 0 bases from J; junction bases left unmatched: 11. There are 19 residues in the CDR3. The germline V gene encodes CDR1 SEHNR and CDR2 FQNEAQ (reference sequence). The CDR3 loop reads CASSNKWDRGTATNEKLFF. CDR3 sequence (DNA): TGTGCCAGCAGCAATAAATGGGACAGGGGGACTGCAACTAATGAAAAACTGTTTTTT.

J is TRBJ1-2 and V is TRBV6-2 or TRBV6-3, with D unclear. Germline V gene sequence: CDR1 MNHEY, CDR2 SVGEGT. The V gene lost 3 bases and the J gene lost 8 bases, with 16 bases spanning the gap. This CDR3 comprises 14 residues. The chain's CDR3 is CASSYGRSARGYTF. In DNA, the CDR3 is TGTGCCAGCAGTTATGGGAGATCCGCTCGGGGCTACACCTTC.

This clonotype has only a few counts. J is TRBJ2-3 and V is TRBV12-3 or TRBV12-4; a possible D gene is TRBD2 (5 bases). This CDR3 has 14 amino acids. Trimming took off 1 base at V and 2 bases at J, with 7 bases between the two ends. In DNA, the CDR3 is TGTGCCAGCAGTTTAGGGCGGGTCACAGATACGCAGTATTTT. Its protein product is CASSLGRVTDTQYF.

This clonotype was recorded many times. The chain couples TRBV11-2 to TRBJ2-5; possible D gene TRBD1, 6 bases. The CDR3 runs 15 residues. Per the germline V gene, CDR1 is SGHAT and CDR2 is FQNNGV. The V gene lost 4 bases and the J gene lost 2 bases, with 14 bases spanning the gap. The CDR3 DNA sequence: TGTGCCAGCAGCTCCGGACAGACCTCACAAGAGACCCAGTACTTC. Translated, it gives CASSSGQTSQETQYF.

This clonotype has more than one count but fewer than ten. The J gene is TRBJ2-5, the V gene TRBV9; TRBD1 might be the D (8 bases). The CDR3 has 14 amino acids. The V end lost 3 bases, the J end lost 5 bases, and 14 bases lay between the germline ends. The germline gives CDR1 SGDLS, CDR2 YYNGEE. CDR3 protein: CASSAPQGGETQYF. CDR3 coding DNA: TGTGCCAGCAGCGCACCACAGGGGGGGGAGACCCAGTACTTC.

At least ten counts were recorded for this clonotype. The chain carries TRBV28 and TRBJ1-6, with D perhaps TRBD1 (6 bases). Germline CDR1 reads MDHEN; CDR2 reads SYDVKM. The V and J ends lost 11 bases and 9 bases respectively, with 20 bases between them. CDR3 length equals 14 residues. CDR3 residues: CAGGARVSISPLHF. The CDR3 DNA is TGTGCCGGGGGGGCGCGGGTTTCTATTTCACCCCTCCACTTT. Full variable domain (remainder filled in from reference TRBV28 and TRBJ1-6): DVKVTQSSRYLVKRTGEKVFLECVQDMDHENMFWYRQDPGLGLRLIYFSYDVKMKEKGDIPEGYSVSREKKERFSLILESASTNQTSMYLCAGGARVSISPLHFGNGTRLTVT.

The chain uses TRBV7-9 and TRBJ2-7; perhaps TRBD1 as D (5 bases). The CDR3 consists of 14 residues. Per germline, CDR1 SEHNR and CDR2 FQNEAQ (reference sequence). Trimming removed 1 base at V and 1 base at J, with 8 bases between. In DNA, the CDR3 is TGTGCCAGCAGCTTAGGACAGTTATCCTACGAGCAGTACTTC. This gives the protein CASSLGQLSYEQYF.

In its sample, this clonotype was seen many times. The J gene is TRBJ2-7, the V gene TRBV7-2, with D perhaps assigned TRBD1 or TRBD2 (7 bases each). Germline CDR1 is SGHTA and CDR2 is FQGNSA. The CDR3 contains 16 residues. V lost 1 base and J lost 5, with 18 bases in between. The CDR3 region has the DNA TGTGCCAGCAGCTTAGTTTCAGGGGGGGTTCGGCACGAGCAGTACTTC. Residues: CASSLVSGGVRHEQYF.

The sample holds one count of this clonotype. The gene calls are TRBV5-6 and TRBJ1-2; a weak D match, TRBD1 (5 bases). V gave up 0 bases and J gave up 4 bases, with 10 bases separating them. The V gene's germline CDR1 is SGHDT and CDR2 YYEEEE. The CDR3 runs to 14 residues. This chain's CDR3 is CASSLGRGTYGYTF. In DNA, the CDR3 is TGTGCCAGCAGCTTGGGGCGGGGGACCTATGGCTACACCTTC.

This clonotype has at least ten counts. The chain carries TRBV7-8 and TRBJ2-5; the match to TRBD2 covers 12 bases. This CDR3 spans 17 amino acids. Trimming removed 0 bases from V and 7 bases from J; junction bases left unmatched: 9. CDR1 is SGHVS and CDR2 is FQNEAQ in the germline V gene. CDR3 region: CASSLAPSGGAFVTQYF. The DNA for the CDR3 is TGTGCCAGCAGCTTAGCTCCTAGCGGGGGGGCCTTTGTGACCCAGTACTTC.

This clonotype has more than one count but fewer than ten. The rearrangement links TRBV4-1 to TRBJ1-1, with D unresolved. This CDR3 comprises 15 residues. With 5 bases removed from V and 0 bases from J, the gap between germline ends came to 13 bases. Germline CDR1 and CDR2: MGHRA and YSYEKL. Here the CDR3 reads CASSSQVGLNTEAFF. CDR3 nucleotides: TGCGCCAGCAGCAGCCAAGTTGGGTTGAACACTGAAGCTTTCTTT.

This clonotype was counted ten times or more. The J gene is TRBJ1-6, the V gene TRBV28; D remains ambiguous. V gave up 2 bases and J gave up 9 bases, with 11 bases separating them. Germline CDR1 is MDHEN and CDR2 is SYDVKM. This CDR3 contains 14 residues. CDR3 in amino acids: CASSLSRTGSPLHF. Here the CDR3 DNA reads TGTGCCAGCAGTTTAAGCAGGACGGGTTCACCCCTCCACTTT.

This clonotype was recorded at least ten times. The chain's CDR3 is CASSLEGSLGPQHF. The CDR3 DNA follows: TGTGCCAGCAGCTTAGAAGGCAGCCTCGGGCCCCAGCATTTT. This rearrangement joins TRBV7-2 to TRBJ1-5; D unclear. V was trimmed by 1 base and J by 9 bases, leaving 13 bases between them. The length of the CDR3 is 14 residues. Germline CDR1 is SGHTA and CDR2 is FQGNSA.

This clonotype showed up many times. The CDR3 spells CSARDPTGDHGYTF. The DNA for the CDR3 is TGCAGTGCTAGAGATCCGACAGGGGATCATGGCTACACCTTC. The chain recombines TRBV20-1 with TRBJ1-2; 8 bases align to TRBD1. J lost 6 bases, V lost 0 bases, and 6 bases had no gene match. The CDR3 is 14 amino acids. Germline V gives CDR1 DFQATT, CDR2 SNEGSKA (reference sequence).

Many counts were recorded for this clonotype. The gene calls are TRBV12-3 or TRBV12-4 and TRBJ2-7, with unresolved D. The V end lost 5 bases, the J end lost 6 bases, and 26 bases lay between the germline ends. The CDR3 loop spans 17 amino acids. The CDR3 here is CASSPTTRGPTKREQYF. CDR3 DNA: TGTGCCAGCAGTCCAACAACAAGAGGACCCACTAAGCGCGAGCAGTACTTC.